The 20 T cell receptor beta chains below come from one sample, sequenced in a study of cytomegalovirus exposure and HLA in healthy donors. With 60 Vbeta and 13 Jbeta primers, the PCR was carried out. TCRdb's table, derived via immunoSEQ multiplex PCR, lists solely in-frame clones and lacks some. Here the sample spans tens of thousands of clones, about 69% being singletons. The specimen was PBMCs. These receptors were collected from a woman in her thirties or forties in good health and CMV-seropositive.

V gene TRBV7-2 combines with J gene TRBJ2-2; the match to TRBD1 covers 7 bases. CDR3 size: 14 residues. Germline V gene sequence: CDR1 SGHTA, CDR2 FQGNSA. V was pared by 3 bases and J by 5 bases, with 3 bases of the junction left unmatched. For the CDR3, the DNA is TGTGCCAGCAGCTTCGGACAGGTGACCGGGGAGCTGTTTTTT. As protein: CASSFGQVTGELFF.

This clone has only a few counts. V is TRBV6-1 and J is TRBJ2-3, with D perhaps TRBD1 (6 bases). CDR1 and CDR2 (germline): MNHNS, SASEGT. The CDR3 is 15 amino acids. Trimming cost V 5 bases and J 0 bases, with 12 bases left between them. CDR3 DNA: TGTGCCAGCAGTCTAATGGGGGCGAGCACAGATACGCAGTATTTT. The encoded protein is CASSLMGASTDTQYF.

The CDR3 DNA reads TGCGCCAGCAGCCAAGATAGTCCGTCAGGGGGCCTGACAGATACGCAGTATTTT. Amino acid sequence: CASSQDSPSGGLTDTQYF. The chain joins TRBV4-3 to TRBJ2-3; TRBD1 matches 8 bases. This CDR3 is built from 18 residues. CDR1 is LGHNA and CDR2 is YSLEER in the germline V gene. V lost 0 bases and J lost 3; bases outside the gene matches: 11.

V and J are TRBV18 and TRBJ1-2; 8 positions match TRBD1. CDR3 length: 17 amino acids. The germline gives CDR1 KGHSH, CDR2 LQKENI. V was clipped by 5 bases and J by 0 bases; unmatched bases: 11. The CDR3 DNA reads as TGTGCCAGCTCAACCGACAGGGGACAGTTAGCTAACTATGGCTACACCTTC. The encoded protein is CASSTDRGQLANYGYTF.

V is TRBV7-9 and J is TRBJ2-1; 8 bases map to TRBD1. The CDR3 length is 17 residues. CDR1 and CDR2 (germline): SEHNR, FQNEAQ (reference sequence). With 1 base clipped from V and 0 bases from J, the junction kept 5 bases outside the gene matches. CDR3 nucleotides: TGTGCCAGCAGCTTAGGACAGGGGACAAGCTCCTACAATGAGCAGTTCTTC. The encoded protein is CASSLGQGTSSYNEQFF. Using reference TRBV7-9 and TRBJ2-1 for the parts outside the CDR3, the full variable domain is DTGVSQNPRHKITKRGQNVTFRCDPISEHNRLYWYRQTLGQGPEFLTYFQNEAQLEKSRLLSDRFSAERPKGSFSTLEIQRTEQGDSAMYLCASSLGQGTSSYNEQFFGPGTRLTVL.

The chain combines TRBV16 with TRBJ2-2; 9 bases are shared with TRBD2. Germline V CDR1 and CDR2: KGHSY, FQNENV. This CDR3 has 16 amino acids. Unmatched junction bases numbered 12, after V lost 9 bases and J lost 4 bases. The CDR3 loop is CASRPLSGGRTGELFF. CDR3 bases: TGTGCCAGTCGCCCCCTGAGCGGGGGGCGCACCGGGGAGCTGTTTTTT.

By sample share, this clone is medium-sized. The rearrangement joins TRBV28 to TRBJ2-4, with D maybe TRBD2 (6 bases). V was trimmed by 2 bases and J by 0 bases, leaving 8 bases between them. CDR3 length: 15 amino acids. Germline V gene sequence: CDR1 MDHEN, CDR2 SYDVKM. The CDR3 is CASSLGRTAKNIQYF. In DNA, the CDR3 is TGTGCCAGCAGTTTAGGGAGGACAGCCAAAAACATTCAGTACTTC.

The chain combines TRBV14 with TRBJ2-1; weak D call: TRBD2 (5 bases). Germline CDR1 is SGHDN and CDR2 is FVKESK. There are 15 residues in the CDR3. V was trimmed by 4 bases and J by 4 bases, leaving 14 bases between them. Here the CDR3 reads CASSPGSSRYNEQFF. CDR3 coding DNA: TGTGCCAGCAGCCCCGGTTCTAGCAGATACAATGAGCAGTTCTTC.

The chain combines TRBV28 with TRBJ2-1; unclear D gene. With 6 bases removed from V and 4 bases from J, the gap between germline ends came to 4 bases. There are 11 residues in the CDR3. Germline CDR1 is MDHEN and CDR2 is SYDVKM. The CDR3 DNA is TGTGCCAGCAGACAGTACAATGAGCAGTTCTTC. Amino acid sequence: CASRQYNEQFF.

CDR3 residues: CASSPFKLANEKLFF. The CDR3 coding sequence is TGTGCCAGCAGCCCGTTTAAGTTAGCTAATGAAAAACTGTTTTTT. This rearrangement joins TRBV21-1 to TRBJ1-4. TRBV21-1 is classified as a pseudogene. The CDR3 extends over 15 amino acids.

This clone was seen more than once but under ten times. The chain has TRBV30 and TRBJ2-5, with a possible D match to TRBD1 (6 bases). Gene TRBJ2-7 matches the end of the DNA better, so the J call may be wrong. The CDR3 totals 16 residues. CDR1 GTSNPN and CDR2 SVGIG come from the germline V gene (reference sequence). CDR3 coding DNA: TGTGCCTGGAGGGGCATCCGGCAGGGGAAAATCGACGAGCAGTACTTC. Translation: CAWRGIRQGKIDEQYF.

The chain uses TRBV6-5 and TRBJ1-2, with 8 nucleotides matching TRBD1. The CDR3 runs 15 residues. V was clipped by 7 bases and J by 4 bases; unmatched bases: 11. Germline CDR1 MNHEY, CDR2 SVGAGI. In DNA form, the CDR3 reads TGTGCCAGCACCAATACAGGGGGGGCCGTCTATGGCTACACCTTC. The encoded protein is CASTNTGGAVYGYTF.

The chain joins TRBV27 to TRBJ1-2; the match to TRBD1 covers 10 bases. From germline, CDR1 is MNHEY and CDR2 SMNVEV (reference sequence). This CDR3 spans 15 amino acids. The V gene end was trimmed by 2 bases and the J gene end by 7 bases; junction bases not matched to a gene: 7. The DNA for the CDR3 is TGTGCCAGCAGTTTAAAGGTTGGACAGGGGGGTGGCTACACCTTC. Translation gives CASSLKVGQGGGYTF.

V and J are TRBV7-8 and TRBJ1-1; D might be TRBD1 (5 bases). The CDR3 has 15 amino acids. The ends were cut back, 2 bases at V and 4 bases at J, with 14 bases in the middle. The germline CDR1 and CDR2 sequences are SGHVS and FQNEAQ. CDR3 in amino acids: CASSLSERGGTEAFF. CDR3 nucleotides: TGTGCCAGCAGCTTATCAGAACGGGGGGGCACTGAAGCTTTCTTT.

The chain couples TRBV5-1 to TRBJ2-1; D may be TRBD1 (7 bases). There are 15 residues in the CDR3. CDR1 and CDR2 from the germline V gene are SGHRS and YFSETQ. The V end lost 0 bases, the J end lost 9 bases, and 16 bases lay between the germline ends. CDR3 sequence reads: CASSLGQGGRLEQFF. The CDR3 DNA reads as TGCGCCAGCAGCTTGGGCCAGGGGGGCCGCCTTGAGCAGTTCTTC.

Here the CDR3 reads CASSSPLGSGYGYTF. The CDR3 nucleotides read TGTGCCAGCAGCTCACCCCTGGGCTCAGGGTATGGCTACACCTTC. The chain recombines TRBV7-8 with TRBJ1-2; possibly TRBD1 for D (5 bases). The V and J ends lost 4 bases and 5 bases respectively, with 17 bases between them. The germline V gene encodes CDR1 SGHVS and CDR2 FQNEAQ. This CDR3 is 15 amino acids long.

The genes are TRBV27 and TRBJ2-3; 7 bases map to TRBD1. CDR1 MNHEY and CDR2 SMNVEV come from the germline V gene (reference sequence). This CDR3 region has 13 residues. J was trimmed by 4 bases and V by 8 bases; bases with no gene match: 6. Written as DNA, the CDR3 is TGTGCCAGCCGACAGGGCGGCTCAGATACGCAGTATTTT. Translating it yields CASRQGGSDTQYF.

This chain joins TRBV5-1 and TRBJ1-2; 8 positions agree with TRBD1. Germline V gene lookup returns CDR1 SGHRS and CDR2 YFSETQ. CDR3 length: 14 residues. V gave up 2 bases and J gave up 4 bases; unmatched junction bases: 4. CDR3 loop: CASSFDRGSYGYTF. In nucleotides, the CDR3 is TGCGCCAGCAGCTTCGACAGGGGATCCTATGGCTACACCTTC. Full variable domain (rest looked up from reference TRBV5-1 and TRBJ1-2): KAGVTQTPRYLIKTRGQQVTLSCSPISGHRSVSWYQQTPGQGLQFLFEYFSETQRNKGNFPGRFSGRQFSNSRSEMNVSTLELGDSALYLCASSFDRGSYGYTFGSGTRLTVV.

V gene TRBV6-1 combines with J gene TRBJ1-4; TRBD1 matches 7 bases. The CDR3 has 13 residues. Germline-derived CDR1 and CDR2 are MNHNS and SASEGT. The V and J ends lost 5 bases and 6 bases, in that order; junction bases with no gene match: 3. The CDR3 DNA follows: TGTGCCAGCAGTAAAGACAGGGATGAAAAACTGTTTTTT. The encoded protein is CASSKDRDEKLFF.

The gene calls are TRBV7-2 and TRBJ1-2; 7 bases map to TRBD1. The CDR3 is made up of 15 amino acids. V trimming: 1 base; J trimming: 4 bases; junction bases outside the gene matches: 6. Germline assignment: CDR1 SGHTA and CDR2 FQGNSA. The chain's CDR3 is CASSLDRGPSYGYTF. The CDR3 DNA reads as TGTGCCAGCAGCTTAGACAGGGGTCCGTCCTATGGCTACACCTTC.